This TCR beta chain was identified in a study of blood T cell repertoires in COVID-19 (dated by TCRdb to between 2020 and 2021). Study-wide context: Collaborator samples came from the United States, Italy and Spain and covered acute and convalescent phases of COVID-19. The material from the prospective study consisted of cDNA or gDNA derived from T cells, B-cell-depleted T cells, or PBMCs. Deeply sampled blood TCRbeta repertoires from subjects exposed to, actively infected with, or recovered from COVID-19 were included in the dataset. The repertoires were released in a freely available public database intended as a resource for research on the immune response to SARS-CoV-2. The samples were drawn from two sources: the first 160 participants of the ongoing ImmuneRACE study, and over 1,000 subjects contributed by 6 global collaborators. The sample metadata nearly always contained a de-identified subject ID, COVID-19 status, age in years and sex. Where available, HLA class I and class II types were taken from metadata supplied by the sample provider and were not determined by assay-based typing. Findings and caveats that apply to the study as a whole: How much clinical and demographic metadata was included differed by source and by participant, and the metadata was provided uncurated.

The immunoSEQ Assay, a bias-controlled multiplex PCR, was used to amplify TCRbeta CDR3 regions from genomic DNA. Under the source paper's analysis protocol: The number of nucleated cells in each sample was estimated from the amplification of reference gene primers within the assay. To quantify the absolute abundance of each unique TCRbeta CDR3 rearrangement, sequence reads were collapsed and filtered. For each sample, productive Simpson clonality was calculated by taking the square root of Simpson's diversity index across productive rearrangements. TCRdb re-hosts the immuneACCESS table, in-frame sequences only. Its copies lack some clones; in the studies checked, an unresolved V gene accounts for under half of them, and the cause for the rest is not known. That table supplies the V and J calls and clone size; D and trimming were determined from the DNA. The sample table holds 180,000 or so clones, of which roughly 76% were seen once. The ten largest account for approximately 10% of the sample.

As regards this clone: Its cognate antigen has yet to be identified. No base qualities exist here, and no much larger clone lies one base off it.

One collaborating source in Seattle enrolled patients while the patients were actively infected and followed the patients over time throughout the course of disease. Collaborating institutions collected whole blood in K2EDTA tubes following their own protocols. Collaborator samples were shipped for TCRbeta analysis as frozen whole blood, isolated PBMCs, or DNA extracted from either sample type. CDR1 and CDR2, per the germline V gene, are MGHDK and SYGVNS. The CDR3 has 17 amino acids, counting the end cysteine and phenylalanine. Here the CDR3 DNA is all that survives: 51 bases in frame from base 1. Trimming takes 4 bases off V and 8 bases off J; junction bases not matched to a gene: 14.

The TCR comes from a middle-aged woman with COVID-19, enrolled during active disease. The chain is encoded by TRBV25-1 joined to TRBJ1-4, with 9 central nucleotides matching TRBD1. Material for sequencing was peripheral blood. The nucleotide sequence is given as TGTGCCAGCAGTGCCTCCCTAGGGACAGGGTTGGGCGAAAAACTGTTTTTT. Its protein reads: CASSASLGTGLGEKLFF.